Listed here are 20 T cell receptor beta chains from one sample, sequenced in a study of T-cell reconstitution after alpha-beta-depleted transplantation in children. Unique molecular identifiers were used to barcode this TCRbeta library. One entry per CDR3 protein, called by TCRdb with MiXCR from the PCR reads. The data contain around 480,000 distinct CDR3 sequences, approximately 32% of them singletons. The specimen was PBMCs from the stem cell graft donor, collected from the stem cell graft. The receptors were gathered from a human donor who donated a stem cell graft to a child with aplastic anemia.

A few counts support this clonotype. The chain carries TRBV6-5 and TRBJ1-1; D is ambiguous. Germline-derived CDR1 and CDR2 are MNHEY and SVGAGI. This CDR3 is built from 16 residues. The V end was cut by 0 bases, the J end by 0 bases, with 11 bases between. Here the CDR3 reads CASSYSSGRVNTEAFF. The CDR3, as DNA: TGTGCCAGCAGTTACTCTTCCGGACGGGTGAACACTGAAGCTTTCTTT.

This clonotype was recorded a few times. The CDR3 region is CASLVGGRAMETQYF. CDR3 nucleotides: TGTGCCAGCTTGGTAGGCGGGAGGGCAATGGAGACCCAGTACTTC. The rearrangement joins TRBV7-8 to TRBJ2-5, with 9 bases that match TRBD2. Losses at the gene ends were 8 bases for V and 5 bases for J; bases not matched to a gene: 12. This CDR3 is 15 amino acids long. The germline V gene has CDR1 SGHVS and CDR2 FQNEAQ.

This chain links TRBV29-1 with TRBJ2-7; 9 positions agree with TRBD2. The V gene's germline CDR1 is SQVTM and CDR2 ANQGSEA. The CDR3 consists of 14 residues. V lost 4 bases to trimming and J lost 2 bases; unmatched junction nucleotides: 6. CDR3 coding DNA: TGCAGCGTTGTTTTAGCGGGAGTAGCCTACGAGCAGTACTTC. It codes for CSVVLAGVAYEQYF.

This clonotype was observed a handful of times. V is TRBV28 and J is TRBJ1-5; unclear D gene. The CDR3 length is 16 residues. Germline loops: CDR1 MDHEN, CDR2 SYDVKM. Deletions cut 6 bases from V and 5 bases from J, with 20 bases between. The CDR3 coding sequence is TGTGCCAGCAGCACCCAACCCGGCAGGAGTGATCAGCCCCAGCATTTT. Its translation: CASSTQPGRSDQPQHF.

This clonotype was observed a few times. This chain connects TRBV29-1 to TRBJ2-7; 9 nucleotides line up with TRBD1. The CDR3 consists of 15 residues. CDR1 and CDR2 from the germline V gene are SQVTM and ANQGSEA. V trimming: 7 bases; J trimming: 0 bases; junction bases outside the gene matches: 10. The CDR3 region is CSAYTPGQGSYEQYF. The CDR3 DNA reads TGCAGCGCATATACTCCGGGACAGGGCTCCTACGAGCAGTACTTC.

This chain links TRBV19 with TRBJ1-2, with 7 bases lining up with TRBD1. Germline V gives CDR1 LNHDA, CDR2 SQIVND (reference sequence). V gave up 9 bases and J gave up 4 bases; unmatched junction bases: 8. The CDR3 consists of 13 residues. The CDR3 DNA is TGTGCCAGCGAACTACAGGGGAGCTATGGCTACACCTTC. It yields the protein CASELQGSYGYTF.

The chain employs TRBV6-2 or TRBV6-3 and TRBJ2-2; tentatively, D is TRBD2 (7 bases). Looked up from germline, CDR1 is MNHEY and CDR2 is SVGEGT. Trimming stripped 6 bases from V and 3 bases from J, with 17 bases between. CDR3 length: 16 amino acids. In nucleotides, the CDR3 is TGTGCCAGCAGGCGCCAGGGGAGGGGTGACACCGGGGAGCTGTTTTTT. It encodes CASRRQGRGDTGELFF.

This clonotype came up a few times. V gene TRBV28 combines with J gene TRBJ1-5, with 8 bases matching TRBD1. The junction had 5 bases not matched to a gene; V was cut back by 2 bases and J by 5 bases. The CDR3 runs to 15 residues. Germline CDR1 is MDHEN and CDR2 is SYDVKM. CDR3 sequence: CASSLGATGDQPQHF. CDR3 DNA: TGTGCCAGCAGTTTAGGGGCGACAGGGGATCAGCCCCAGCATTTT.

The chain couples TRBV11-2 to TRBJ2-5; tentatively, D is TRBD1 (6 bases). In germline, CDR1 is SGHAT, CDR2 FQNNGV. V was pared by 8 bases and J by 5 bases, with 12 bases between. The length of the CDR3 is 12 residues. The CDR3 DNA sequence: TGTGCCAGCCATGGGGGCCGGGAGACCCAGTACTTC. It yields the protein CASHGGRETQYF.

This clonotype came up a few times. V is TRBV19 and J is TRBJ2-3, with D tentatively TRBD2 (5 bases). Germline V gives CDR1 LNHDA, CDR2 SQIVND (reference sequence). Trimming removed 10 bases at V and 1 base at J, with 12 bases between. This CDR3 has 13 amino acids. The CDR3 spells CATRRAGTDTQYF. The CDR3 nucleotides read TGTGCCACTAGGCGGGCAGGCACAGATACGCAGTATTTT.

This clonotype turned up a few times. The chain carries TRBV5-1 and TRBJ2-3, with 9 bases identical to TRBD1. This CDR3 contains 14 residues. The junction had 4 bases not matched to a gene; V was cut back by 4 bases and J by 4 bases. Germline V gene data show CDR1 as SGHRS and CDR2 as YFSETQ. For the CDR3, the DNA is TGCGCCAGCAGCGGGGACAGGGCGTCAGATACGCAGTATTTT. Translation: CASSGDRASDTQYF. Combining the CDR3 with reference TRBV5-1 and TRBJ2-3 gives the whole variable domain KAGVTQTPRYLIKTRGQQVTLSCSPISGHRSVSWYQQTPGQGLQFLFEYFSETQRNKGNFPGRFSGRQFSNSRSEMNVSTLELGDSALYLCASSGDRASDTQYFGPGTRLTVL.

This clonotype was recorded many times. J is TRBJ2-1 and V is TRBV6-5; perhaps TRBD1 as D (5 bases). CDR3 length: 13 residues. V was shortened by 0 bases and J by 7 bases, with 7 bases between the two germline ends. Germline V gives CDR1 MNHEY, CDR2 SVGAGI. The CDR3 DNA is TGTGCCAGCAGTTACTCGGGGCGGAATGAGCAGTTCTTC. The encoded protein is CASSYSGRNEQFF.

The gene calls are TRBV21-1 and TRBJ2-3. TRBV21-1 is designated a pseudogene. The CDR3 length is 18 residues. CDR3 protein: CASSKALWRSNYTDTQYF. The DNA of the CDR3 is TGTGCCAGCAGCAAAGCGCTTTGGAGATCCAATTACACAGATACGCAGTATTTT.

J is TRBJ1-5 and V is TRBV12-3 or TRBV12-4; D ambiguous. V was trimmed by 2 bases and J by 2 bases, leaving 7 bases between them. The CDR3 has 14 amino acids. In nucleotides, the CDR3 is TGTGCCAGCAGTTTACAGACGGGCAATCAGCCCCAGCATTTT. Translated, it gives CASSLQTGNQPQHF.

CDR3 in amino acids: CASSPTSGRMTGELFF. Here the CDR3 DNA reads TGTGCCAGCAGTCCTACTAGCGGGAGAATGACCGGGGAGCTGTTTTTT. The V call is TRBV6-2 or TRBV6-3, the J call TRBJ2-2, with 11 bases fitting TRBD2. Looked up from germline, CDR1 is MNHEY and CDR2 is SVGEGT. The CDR3 spans 16 residues. Germline trimming cut 5 bases from V and 5 bases from J; bases unmatched to any gene: 7.

In its sample, this clonotype was seen a few times. The genes are TRBV30 and TRBJ1-1; TRBD1 is a possible D gene (5 bases). The V gene's germline CDR1 is GTSNPN and CDR2 SVGIG (reference sequence). The CDR3 consists of 14 residues. The V end was cut by 2 bases, the J end by 1 base, with 11 bases between. The CDR3 sequence: CAWSLGLRNTEAFF. In DNA form, the CDR3 reads TGTGCCTGGAGTTTGGGACTTAGGAACACTGAAGCTTTCTTT.

This chain links TRBV27 with TRBJ2-5; unclear D gene. With 3 bases removed from V and 5 bases from J, the gap between germline ends came to 7 bases. The CDR3 extends over 12 amino acids. The germline CDR1 and CDR2 sequences are MNHEY and SMNVEV (reference sequence). This CDR3 reads CASSFGDETQYF. CDR3 DNA: TGTGCCAGCAGTTTCGGAGACGAGACCCAGTACTTC.

This clonotype was seen a single time. V is TRBV19 and J is TRBJ1-6, with 7 bases matching TRBD1. Germline loops: CDR1 LNHDA, CDR2 SQIVND (reference sequence). Trimming at V came to 1 base and at J to 9 bases, leaving 6 bases not matched to a gene. CDR3 size: 15 residues. CDR3 nucleotide sequence: TGTGCCAGTAGTATAGTATTACAGGGGAGTTCACCCCTCCACTTT. Protein sequence: CASSIVLQGSSPLHF.

In nucleotides, the CDR3 is TGTGCCAGCAGCTTAGTTCGTGAAAGGGGCTGGGAGCAGTACTTC. Translated, it gives CASSLVRERGWEQYF. The chain joins TRBV7-2 to TRBJ2-7; perhaps TRBD1 as D (5 bases). Germline CDR1 and CDR2: SGHTA and FQGNSA. V lost 1 base, J lost 7 bases, and 17 bases lay in between. The CDR3 has 15 residues.

The rearrangement links TRBV7-2 to TRBJ1-1; the D gene is possibly TRBD1 (6 bases). Germline CDR1 and CDR2: SGHTA and FQGNSA. Trimming stripped 5 bases from V and 11 bases from J, with 21 bases between. The CDR3 loop spans 14 amino acids. CDR3 protein: CASSHPQGGSSAFF. For the CDR3, the DNA is TGTGCCAGCAGCCACCCACAGGGCGGGTCGTCGGCTTTCTTT.